Below, 10 T cell receptor beta chains from the same sample are listed, as sequenced in a study of patients and donors after allogeneic stem cell transplantation. A single record per CDR3 protein comes from TCRdb applying MiXCR to the RT-PCR reads. Of 800,000 to 1,000,000 distinct CDR3 sequences listed, about a sixth were seen once; the top ten hold under 6.5%. Sequenced material: blood, either unsorted or a sorted T cell fraction (not recorded which). All receptors derive from a human donor who was either an allogeneic HSCT recipient or a stem cell or donor lymphocyte infusion donor (not recorded which). It is not recorded whose cells these are; they may come from a transplant donor.

The chain links TRBV19 to TRBJ2-1; tentatively, D is TRBD2 (6 bases). V was pared by 7 bases and J by 6 bases, with 10 bases between. The CDR3 is 12 amino acids. Per the germline V gene, CDR1 is LNHDA and CDR2 is SQIVND (reference sequence). The CDR3 DNA reads as TGTGCCAGTACCGGAGGGCCCAATGAGCAGTTCTTC. Translation: CASTGGPNEQFF.

The chain uses TRBV5-4 and TRBJ2-3; 7 bases line up with TRBD1. The CDR3 extends over 14 amino acids. Germline CDR1 reads SGHNT; CDR2 reads YYREEE (reference sequence). J gave up 0 bases and V 6 bases, and 4 bases lay outside the gene matches. The CDR3 sequence: CASTYRGSTDTQYF. The CDR3 DNA sequence: TGTGCCAGCACATACAGGGGTAGCACAGATACGCAGTATTTT. Using reference TRBV5-4 and TRBJ2-3 for the parts outside the CDR3, the full variable domain is ETGVTQSPTHLIKTRGQQVTLRCSSQSGHNTVSWYQQALGQGPQFIFQYYREEENGRGNFPPRFSGLQFPNYSSELNVNALELDDSALYLCASTYRGSTDTQYFGPGTRLTVL.

The table lists this clonotype with a few counts. V is TRBV12-5 and J is TRBJ2-1; D is uncertain. CDR1 and CDR2 (germline): LGHNT, FRNRAP. This CDR3 is built from 12 residues. V dropped 1 base and J dropped 6 bases, with 4 bases sitting between them. The DNA for the CDR3 is TGTGCTAGTGGTTTGGGGCGCAATGAGCAGTTCTTC. Protein sequence: CASGLGRNEQFF.

The CDR3, as DNA: TGCAGTGCCACCAGCGGGAGTTCCTACAATGAGCAGTTCTTC. Translation gives CSATSGSSYNEQFF. V gene TRBV20-1 combines with J gene TRBJ2-1, with TRBD2 matching 8 bases. V lost 6 bases and J lost 1; bases outside the gene matches: 5. Germline V gene sequence: CDR1 DFQATT, CDR2 SNEGSKA (reference sequence). This CDR3 spans 14 amino acids.

The J gene is TRBJ2-3, the V gene TRBV7-3; a weak D match, TRBD1 (6 bases). The CDR3 is 15 amino acids. Trimming removed 2 bases at V and 4 bases at J, with 13 bases between. Germline-derived CDR1 and CDR2 are SGHTA and FQGTGA. The CDR3 loop reads CASSLSSGVADTQYF. DNA for the CDR3: TGTGCCAGCAGCTTATCCTCAGGGGTGGCAGATACGCAGTATTTT.

This clonotype was counted between two and nine times. The V gene is TRBV20-1, the J gene TRBJ2-7; D might be TRBD1 (6 bases). This CDR3 region has 14 residues. Germline loops: CDR1 DFQATT, CDR2 SNEGSKA (reference sequence). With 0 bases removed from V and 3 bases from J, the gap between germline ends came to 12 bases. The CDR3 bases are TGCAGTGCTAGAGATCGCCAGGGGTACTACGAGCAGTACTTC. Amino acids: CSARDRQGYYEQYF.

This clonotype was detected ten times or more. V gene TRBV15 combines with J gene TRBJ2-1; TRBD2 matches 9 bases. CDR1 and CDR2 from the germline V gene are LNHNV and YYDKDF (reference sequence). Losses at the gene ends were 1 base for V and 7 bases for J; bases not matched to a gene: 8. The CDR3 runs to 16 residues. CDR3 bases: TGTGCCACCAGCAGAGCGGGTAGCGGGAGTAGGAATGAGCAGTTCTTC. Translating gives CATSRAGSGSRNEQFF.

V and J are TRBV6-1 and TRBJ2-7, with D tentatively TRBD2 (6 bases). The CDR3 is 15 residues long. CDR1 is MNHNS and CDR2 is SASEGT in the germline V gene. With 7 bases removed from V and 7 bases from J, the gap between germline ends came to 23 bases. CDR3 region: CASTPPGTSGGEQYF. CDR3 bases: TGTGCCAGCACACCCCCCGGGACCTCCGGGGGTGAGCAGTACTTC.

The chain is built from TRBV5-1 and TRBJ2-2; 8 bases agree with TRBD1. The CDR3 contains 16 residues. In germline, CDR1 is SGHRS, CDR2 YFSETQ. Trimming at V came to 5 bases and at J to 2 bases, leaving 8 bases not matched to a gene. The CDR3 here is CASSSIDRGNTGELFF. CDR3 nucleotides: TGCGCCAGCAGTTCCATCGACAGGGGTAACACCGGGGAGCTGTTTTTT.

This clonotype was counted only a few times. This chain links TRBV11-2 with TRBJ1-1; 8 bases align to TRBD1. V lost 4 bases and J lost 6; bases outside the gene matches: 7. CDR3 size: 14 residues. Germline V lookup: CDR1 SGHAT, CDR2 FQNNGV. The CDR3 region has the DNA TGTGCCAGCAGCTCAGGACAGGGAGAGTCTGAAGCTTTCTTT. Protein: CASSSGQGESEAFF.